Below, one T cell receptor beta chain is given with its context. How the authors handled the data: It was from reference gene primer amplification that nucleated cell counts were estimated. The method was immunoSEQ multiplex PCR; TCRdb's version includes in-frame clones alone and lacks a portion of them. The D gene and trimming were derived from the DNA, and the V and J assignments and clone size from that table. The sample gives around 200,000 clones, 80% of which show up once; 4% to 5.5% is in the top ten. The sample belongs to a study of blood T cell repertoires in COVID-19. Turning to the study itself: The United States, Italy and Spain provided the acute and convalescent COVID-19 samples.

This CDR3 spans 13 amino acids. Trimming shortened V by 4 bases and J by 9 bases, and 14 bases separated the two germline ends. Germline assignment: CDR1 SGHRS and CDR2 YFSETQ. The genes are TRBV5-1 and TRBJ2-4, with a weak D call TRBD2 (5 bases). Sequencing was done on a sample of peripheral blood. This sequence was found in a human donor in a cohort sampled during active COVID-19. CDR3 loop: CASSAWRAAIQYF. The CDR3 coding sequence is TGCGCCAGCAGCGCTTGGCGGGCGGCCATTCAGTACTTC.